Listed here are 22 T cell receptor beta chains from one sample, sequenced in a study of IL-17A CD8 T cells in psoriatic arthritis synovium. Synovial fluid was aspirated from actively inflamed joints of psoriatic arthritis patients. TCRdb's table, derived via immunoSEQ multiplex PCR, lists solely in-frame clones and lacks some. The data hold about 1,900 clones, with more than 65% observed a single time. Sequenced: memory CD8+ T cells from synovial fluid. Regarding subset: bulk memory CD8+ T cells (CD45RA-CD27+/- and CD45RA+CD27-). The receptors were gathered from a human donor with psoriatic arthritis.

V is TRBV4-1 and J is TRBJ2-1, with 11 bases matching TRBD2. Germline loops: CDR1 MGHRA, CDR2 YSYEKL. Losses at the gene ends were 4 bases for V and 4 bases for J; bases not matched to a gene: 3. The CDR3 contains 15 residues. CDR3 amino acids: CASSPTSGEYNEQFF. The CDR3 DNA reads TGCGCCAGCAGCCCGACTAGCGGGGAGTACAATGAGCAGTTCTTC.

CDR3 nucleotides: TGCGCCAGCAGCTTGGAGTTGGGGCCCGGCAAGTACTTC. Translated, it gives CASSLELGPGKYF. The V and J genes are TRBV5-1 and TRBJ2-7, with D possibly matching TRBD1 (5 bases). The V and J ends lost 0 bases and 11 bases respectively, with 15 bases between them. Germline CDR1 is SGHRS and CDR2 is YFSETQ. The CDR3 spans 13 residues.

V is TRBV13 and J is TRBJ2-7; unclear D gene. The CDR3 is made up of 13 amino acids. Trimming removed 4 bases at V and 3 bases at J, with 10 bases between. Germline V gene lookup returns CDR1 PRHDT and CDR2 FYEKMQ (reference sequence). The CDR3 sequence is CASSYGRSYEQYF. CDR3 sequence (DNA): TGTGCCAGCAGCTACGGACGGAGCTACGAGCAGTACTTC.

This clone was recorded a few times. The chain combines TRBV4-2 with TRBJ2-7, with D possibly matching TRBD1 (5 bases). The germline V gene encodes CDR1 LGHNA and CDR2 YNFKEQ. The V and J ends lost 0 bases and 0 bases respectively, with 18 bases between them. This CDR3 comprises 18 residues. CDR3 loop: CASSQDWGELDTSYEQYF. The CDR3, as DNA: TGTGCCAGCAGCCAAGATTGGGGCGAACTGGACACCTCCTACGAGCAGTACTTC.

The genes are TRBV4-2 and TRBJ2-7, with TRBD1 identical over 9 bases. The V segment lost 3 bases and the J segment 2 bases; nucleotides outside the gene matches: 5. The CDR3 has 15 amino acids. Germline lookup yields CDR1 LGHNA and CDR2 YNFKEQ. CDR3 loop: CASSQVGTGPYEQYF. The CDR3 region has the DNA TGTGCCAGCAGCCAGGTCGGGACAGGGCCCTACGAGCAGTACTTC.

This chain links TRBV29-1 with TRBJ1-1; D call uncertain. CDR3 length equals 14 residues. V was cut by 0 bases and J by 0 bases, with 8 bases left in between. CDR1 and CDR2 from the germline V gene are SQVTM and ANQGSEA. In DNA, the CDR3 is TGCAGCGTTGAAGATGGAGAGCTGAACACTGAAGCTTTCTTT. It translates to CSVEDGELNTEAFF.

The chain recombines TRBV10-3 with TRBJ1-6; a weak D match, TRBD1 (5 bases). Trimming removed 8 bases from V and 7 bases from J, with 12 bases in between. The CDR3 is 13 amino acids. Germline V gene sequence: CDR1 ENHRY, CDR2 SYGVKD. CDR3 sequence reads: CAIRGGGNSPLHF. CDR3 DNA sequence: TGTGCCATCCGGGGGGGTGGAAATTCACCCCTCCACTTT.

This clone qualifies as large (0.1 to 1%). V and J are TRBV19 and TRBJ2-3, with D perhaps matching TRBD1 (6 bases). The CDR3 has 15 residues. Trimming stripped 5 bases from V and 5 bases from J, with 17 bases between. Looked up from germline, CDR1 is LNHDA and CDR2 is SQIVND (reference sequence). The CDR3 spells CASSRTVSSGDTQYF. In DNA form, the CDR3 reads TGTGCCAGTAGTCGGACAGTCTCGAGTGGAGATACGCAGTATTTT. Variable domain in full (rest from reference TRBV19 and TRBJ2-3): DGGITQSPKYLFRKEGQNVTLSCEQNLNHDAMYWYRQDPGQGLRLIYYSQIVNDFQKGDIAEGYSVSREKKESFPLTVTSAQKNPTAFYLCASSRTVSSGDTQYFGPGTRLTVL.

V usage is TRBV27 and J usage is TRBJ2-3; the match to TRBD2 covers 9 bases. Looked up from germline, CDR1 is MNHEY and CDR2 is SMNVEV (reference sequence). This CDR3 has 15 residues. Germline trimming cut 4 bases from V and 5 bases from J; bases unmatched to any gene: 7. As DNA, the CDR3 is TGTGCCAGCAGTTCACTAGCGGGTAGGGGAGATACGCAGTATTTT. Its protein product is CASSSLAGRGDTQYF.

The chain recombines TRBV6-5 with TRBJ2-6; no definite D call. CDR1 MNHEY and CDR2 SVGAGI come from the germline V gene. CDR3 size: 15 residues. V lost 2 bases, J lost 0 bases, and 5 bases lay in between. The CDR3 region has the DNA TGTGCCAGCAGTTACGGCCACTCTGGGGCCAACGTCCTGACTTTC. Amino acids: CASSYGHSGANVLTF.

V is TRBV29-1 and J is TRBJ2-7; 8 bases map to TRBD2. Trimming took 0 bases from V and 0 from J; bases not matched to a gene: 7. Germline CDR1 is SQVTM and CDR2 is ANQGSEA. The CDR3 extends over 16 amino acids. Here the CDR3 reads CSVEDFGSGSSYEQYF. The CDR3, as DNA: TGCAGCGTTGAAGATTTCGGGAGCGGGAGCTCCTACGAGCAGTACTTC.

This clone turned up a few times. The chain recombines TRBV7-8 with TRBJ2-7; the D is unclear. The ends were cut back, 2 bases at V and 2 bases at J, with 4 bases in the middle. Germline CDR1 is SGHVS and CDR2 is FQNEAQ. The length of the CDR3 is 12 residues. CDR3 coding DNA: TGTGCCAGCAGCTTACCGGCCTACGAGCAGTACTTC. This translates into CASSLPAYEQYF.

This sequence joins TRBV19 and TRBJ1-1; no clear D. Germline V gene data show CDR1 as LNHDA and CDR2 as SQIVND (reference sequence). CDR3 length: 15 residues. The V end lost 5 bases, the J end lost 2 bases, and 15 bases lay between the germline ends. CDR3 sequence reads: CASSSSDEGNTEAFF. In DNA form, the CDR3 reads TGTGCCAGTAGTTCCTCTGATGAGGGCAACACTGAAGCTTTCTTT.

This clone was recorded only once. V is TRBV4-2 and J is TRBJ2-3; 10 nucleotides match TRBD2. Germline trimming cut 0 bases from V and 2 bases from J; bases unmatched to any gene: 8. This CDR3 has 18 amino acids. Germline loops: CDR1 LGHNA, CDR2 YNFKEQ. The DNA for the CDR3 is TGTGCCAGCAGCCAAGAATCTACAGCGGGGGGGCCCACAGATACGCAGTATTTT. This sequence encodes CASSQESTAGGPTDTQYF.

Here the CDR3 reads CASSGLAGYEQYF. CDR3 nucleotide sequence: TGTGCCAGCAGTGGACTAGCGGGCTACGAGCAGTACTTC. The chain joins TRBV6-6 to TRBJ2-7; 11 bases are shared with TRBD2. V lost 5 bases and J lost 3; bases outside the gene matches: 0. The CDR3 has 13 amino acids. CDR1 and CDR2 from the germline V gene are MNHNY and SVGAGI (reference sequence).

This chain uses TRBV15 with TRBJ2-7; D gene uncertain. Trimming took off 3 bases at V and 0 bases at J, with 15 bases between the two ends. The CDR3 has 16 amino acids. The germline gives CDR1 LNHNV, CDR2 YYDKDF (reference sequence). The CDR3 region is CATSRGNLDGSYEQYF. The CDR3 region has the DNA TGTGCCACCAGCAGGGGTAACTTGGACGGCTCCTACGAGCAGTACTTC.

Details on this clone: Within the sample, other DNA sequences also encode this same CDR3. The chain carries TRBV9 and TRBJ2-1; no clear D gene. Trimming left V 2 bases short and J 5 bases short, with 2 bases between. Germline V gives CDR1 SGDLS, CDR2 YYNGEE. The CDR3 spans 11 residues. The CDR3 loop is CASSVNNEQFF. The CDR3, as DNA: TGTGCCAGCAGCGTCAACAATGAGCAGTTCTTC.

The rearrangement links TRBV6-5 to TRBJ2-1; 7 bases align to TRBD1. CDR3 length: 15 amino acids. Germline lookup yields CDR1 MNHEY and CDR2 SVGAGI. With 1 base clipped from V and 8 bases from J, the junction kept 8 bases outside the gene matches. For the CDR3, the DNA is TGTGCCAGCAGTTACTTTTTAGGGGGCCGGGATGAGCAGTTCTTC. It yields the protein CASSYFLGGRDEQFF.

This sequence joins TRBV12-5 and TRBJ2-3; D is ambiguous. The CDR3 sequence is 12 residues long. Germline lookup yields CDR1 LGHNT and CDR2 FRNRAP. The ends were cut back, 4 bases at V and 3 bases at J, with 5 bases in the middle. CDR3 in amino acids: CASGSRTDTQYF. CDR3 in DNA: TGTGCTAGTGGTTCCCGGACAGATACGCAGTATTTT.

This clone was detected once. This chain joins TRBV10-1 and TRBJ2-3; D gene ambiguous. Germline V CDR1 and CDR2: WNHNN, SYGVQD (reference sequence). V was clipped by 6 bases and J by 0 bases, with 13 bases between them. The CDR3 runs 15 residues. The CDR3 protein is CASRPGIASTDTQYF. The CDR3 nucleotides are TGCGCCAGCAGGCCAGGTATTGCCAGCACAGATACGCAGTATTTT.

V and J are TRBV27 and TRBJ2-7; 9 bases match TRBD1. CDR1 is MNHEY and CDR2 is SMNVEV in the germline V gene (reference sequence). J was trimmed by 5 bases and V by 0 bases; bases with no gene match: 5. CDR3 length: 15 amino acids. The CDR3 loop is CASSLSGTGRNEQYF. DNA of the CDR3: TGTGCCAGCAGTTTATCTGGGACAGGGAGAAACGAGCAGTACTTC.

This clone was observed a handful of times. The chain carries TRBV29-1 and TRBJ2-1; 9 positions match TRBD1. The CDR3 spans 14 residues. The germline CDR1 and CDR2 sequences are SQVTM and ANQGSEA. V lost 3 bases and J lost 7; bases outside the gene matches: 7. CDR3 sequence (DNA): TGCAGCGTTGATTTAGGGACAGGGAGGAATGAGCAGTTCTTC. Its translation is CSVDLGTGRNEQFF.